This T cell receptor beta chain was sequenced for a study of control samples from healthy donors and cancer patients. The repertoire was sequenced with immunoSEQ multiplex PCR; TCRdb's copy has only in-frame clones and lacks some. The data contain approximately 120,000 clones, approximately 90% of them singletons. The sequenced sample consisted of blood. The source of this sequence is a human donor in good health. The donor label of this sample is uncertain.

CDR3 sequence reads: CASSGVASTDTQYF. Written as DNA, the CDR3 is TGTGCCAGCAGTGGGGTGGCTAGCACAGATACGCAGTATTTT. This chain joins TRBV27 and TRBJ2-3; unclear D gene. Germline CDR1 MNHEY, CDR2 SMNVEV (reference sequence). With 5 bases removed from V and 0 bases from J, the gap between germline ends came to 9 bases. CDR3 length: 14 residues.